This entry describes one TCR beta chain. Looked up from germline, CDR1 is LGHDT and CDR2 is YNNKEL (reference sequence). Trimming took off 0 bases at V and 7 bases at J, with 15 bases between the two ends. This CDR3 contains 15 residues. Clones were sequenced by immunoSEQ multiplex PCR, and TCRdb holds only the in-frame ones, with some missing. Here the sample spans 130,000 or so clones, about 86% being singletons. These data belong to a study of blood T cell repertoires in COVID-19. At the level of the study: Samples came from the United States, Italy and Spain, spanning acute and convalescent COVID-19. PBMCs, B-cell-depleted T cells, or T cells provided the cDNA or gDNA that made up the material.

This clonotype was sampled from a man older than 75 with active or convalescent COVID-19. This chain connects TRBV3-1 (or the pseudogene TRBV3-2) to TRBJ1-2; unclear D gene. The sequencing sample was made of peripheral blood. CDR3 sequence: CASSQDQRGKGGYTF. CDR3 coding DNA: TGTGCCAGCAGCCAAGATCAACGGGGAAAGGGTGGCTACACCTTC.